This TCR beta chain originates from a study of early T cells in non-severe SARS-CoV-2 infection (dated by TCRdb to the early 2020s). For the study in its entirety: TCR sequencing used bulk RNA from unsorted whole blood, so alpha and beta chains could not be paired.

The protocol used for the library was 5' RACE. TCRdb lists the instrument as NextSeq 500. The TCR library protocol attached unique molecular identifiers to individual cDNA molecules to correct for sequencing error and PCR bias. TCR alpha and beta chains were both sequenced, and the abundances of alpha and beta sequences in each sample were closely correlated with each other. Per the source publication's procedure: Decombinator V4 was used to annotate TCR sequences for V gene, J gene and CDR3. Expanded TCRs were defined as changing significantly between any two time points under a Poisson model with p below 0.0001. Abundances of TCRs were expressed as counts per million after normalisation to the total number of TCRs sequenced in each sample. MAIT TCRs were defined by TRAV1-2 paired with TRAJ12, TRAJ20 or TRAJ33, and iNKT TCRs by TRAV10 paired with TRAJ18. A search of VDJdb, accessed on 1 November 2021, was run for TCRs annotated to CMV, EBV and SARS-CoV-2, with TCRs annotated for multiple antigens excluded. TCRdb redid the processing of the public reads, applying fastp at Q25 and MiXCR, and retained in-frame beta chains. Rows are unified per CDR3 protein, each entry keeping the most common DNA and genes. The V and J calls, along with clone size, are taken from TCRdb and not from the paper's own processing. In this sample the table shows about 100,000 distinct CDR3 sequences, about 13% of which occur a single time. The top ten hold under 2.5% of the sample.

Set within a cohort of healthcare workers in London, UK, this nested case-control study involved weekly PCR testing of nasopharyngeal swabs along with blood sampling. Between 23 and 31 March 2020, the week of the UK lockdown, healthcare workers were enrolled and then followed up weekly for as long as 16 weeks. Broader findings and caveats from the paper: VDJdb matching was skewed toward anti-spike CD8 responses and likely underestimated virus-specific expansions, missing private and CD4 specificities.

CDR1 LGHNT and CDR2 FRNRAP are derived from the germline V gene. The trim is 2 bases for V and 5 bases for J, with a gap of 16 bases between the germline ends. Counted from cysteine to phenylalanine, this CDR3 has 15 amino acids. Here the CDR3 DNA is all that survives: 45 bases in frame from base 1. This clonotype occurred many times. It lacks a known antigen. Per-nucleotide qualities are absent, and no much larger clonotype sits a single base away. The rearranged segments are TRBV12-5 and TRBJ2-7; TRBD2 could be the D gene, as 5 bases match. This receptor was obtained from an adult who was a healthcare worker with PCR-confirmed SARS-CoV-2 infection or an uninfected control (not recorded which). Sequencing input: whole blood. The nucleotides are TGTGCTAGTGGTTTGTGGGTAAGCCAGAGGGACGAGCAGTACTTC. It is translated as CASGLWVSQRDEQYF. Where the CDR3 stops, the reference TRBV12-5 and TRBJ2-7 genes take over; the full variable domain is DARVTQTPRHKVTEMGQEVTMRCQPILGHNTVFWYRQTMMQGLELLAYFRNRAPLDDSGMPKDRFSAEMPDATLATLKIQPSEPRDSAVYFCASGLWVSQRDEQYFGPGTRLTVT.